The 22 T cell receptor beta chains given below trace back to one sample, sequenced in a study of T cell responses to AZD1222 COVID-19 vaccine. Method: immunoSEQ multiplex PCR; TCRdb's copy keeps in-frame clones and lacks some. In the table there are over 95,000 clones, roughly nine tenths of which are singletons. Sample: peripheral blood, taken on day 0 of AZD1222 vaccination. All receptors come from an adult in good health.

The V call is TRBV9, the J call TRBJ1-4; TRBD1 matches at 8 bases. The CDR3 is 15 amino acids. Per germline, CDR1 SGDLS and CDR2 YYNGEE. V lost 3 bases and J lost 5; bases outside the gene matches: 6. The CDR3 loop is CASSAGQGGNEKLFF. CDR3 coding DNA: TGTGCCAGCAGCGCCGGACAGGGCGGAAATGAAAAACTGTTTTTT.

This sequence joins TRBV25-1 and TRBJ2-3; TRBD1 matches at 8 bases. The germline V gene has CDR1 MGHDK and CDR2 SYGVNS. V dropped 3 bases and J dropped 5; count of bases not matched to a gene: 7. The CDR3 is 15 amino acids. As DNA, the CDR3 is TGTGCCAGCAGTGACCGGACAGGGTTTGGAGATACGCAGTATTTT. Amino acids: CASSDRTGFGDTQYF.

This clone was seen just once. This chain uses TRBV27 with TRBJ1-4, with D hard to call. This CDR3 comprises 16 residues. Trimming stripped 0 bases from V and 0 bases from J, with 8 bases between. In germline, CDR1 is MNHEY, CDR2 SMNVEV (reference sequence). The CDR3 nucleotides read TGTGCCAGCAGTTTATCGCTGGGATCAACTAATGAAAAACTGTTTTTT. Protein: CASSLSLGSTNEKLFF.

This chain connects TRBV23-1 to TRBJ2-7, with a tentative D call TRBD1 (5 bases). TRBV23-1 belongs to the ORF category, with a function that is uncertain. CDR3 length: 17 residues. Trimming pared 3 bases from V and 1 base from J, leaving 19 bases between. Written as DNA, the CDR3 is TGCGCCAGCAGTCAGGGGCAGAAATACGCTCTATCCTACGAGCAGTACTTC. Protein product: CASSQGQKYALSYEQYF.

J is TRBJ2-2 and V is TRBV28, with unresolved D. The germline V gene encodes CDR1 MDHEN and CDR2 SYDVKM. Trimming shortened V by 2 bases and J by 5 bases, and 6 bases separated the two germline ends. CDR3 size: 13 residues. The CDR3 protein is CASSLGSTGELFF. The CDR3 DNA is TGTGCCAGCAGTTTAGGGTCAACCGGGGAGCTGTTTTTT.

The V call is TRBV28, the J call TRBJ2-7; D unclear. The V end lost 3 bases, the J end lost 6 bases, and 9 bases lay between the germline ends. Germline lookup yields CDR1 MDHEN and CDR2 SYDVKM. The CDR3 consists of 12 residues. The CDR3 reads CASSFGIPEQYF. CDR3 nucleotides: TGTGCCAGCAGTTTTGGAATTCCCGAGCAGTACTTC.

The chain has TRBV11-2 and TRBJ2-5; 9 bases fit TRBD2. Germline CDR1 reads SGHAT; CDR2 reads FQNNGV. V was pared by 5 bases and J by 1 base, with 5 bases of the junction left unmatched. This CDR3 is built from 15 residues. Here the CDR3 reads CASSIQTSGQETQYF. The CDR3 DNA sequence: TGTGCCAGCAGCATCCAGACTAGCGGCCAAGAGACCCAGTACTTC.

The chain is built from TRBV5-1 and TRBJ2-1; 8 nucleotides match TRBD2. The V gene end was trimmed by 6 bases and the J gene end by 6 bases; junction bases not matched to a gene: 11. Germline V gene lookup returns CDR1 SGHRS and CDR2 YFSETQ. This CDR3 has 15 amino acids. In DNA form, the CDR3 reads TGCGCCAGCACCCCCGGGGGGGGTTCATTCAATGAGCAGTTCTTC. It translates to CASTPGGGSFNEQFF.

The chain couples TRBV24-1 to TRBJ2-1; 12 nucleotides line up with TRBD2. CDR1 KGHDR and CDR2 SFDVKD come from the germline V gene. The CDR3 is 17 amino acids. Trimming cost V 4 bases and J 0 bases; bases outside gene matches: 3. CDR3 bases: TGTGCCACCAGTGACCCGACTAGCGGGAGCTCCTACAATGAGCAGTTCTTC. Translated, it gives CATSDPTSGSSYNEQFF.

The genes are TRBV1 and TRBJ2-1; TRBD2, the table's D call, lacks a check against the DNA. TRBV1 constitutes a pseudogene. The CDR3 loop spans 16 amino acids. CDR3 bases: TGCACCAGCAGCCCCTCTTTAGCGGGCCGAGGCAATGAGCAGTTCTTC. This codes for CTSSPSLAGRGNEQFF.

V gene TRBV5-4 combines with J gene TRBJ1-1; no reliable D call. V was trimmed by 2 bases and J by 6 bases, leaving 14 bases between them. The germline gives CDR1 SGHNT, CDR2 YYREEE (reference sequence). The CDR3 spans 14 residues. The CDR3 loop reads CASSLEPNRAEAFF. The CDR3 region has the DNA TGTGCCAGCAGCTTAGAGCCGAATAGGGCTGAAGCTTTCTTT. Drawing the rest from reference TRBV5-4 and TRBJ1-1, the complete variable domain is ETGVTQSPTHLIKTRGQQVTLRCSSQSGHNTVSWYQQALGQGPQFIFQYYREEENGRGNFPPRFSGLQFPNYSSELNVNALELDDSALYLCASSLEPNRAEAFFGQGTRLTVV.

The chain combines TRBV2 with TRBJ2-1, with TRBD2 identical over 7 bases. The CDR3 runs 14 residues. Losses at the gene ends were 8 bases for V and 4 bases for J; bases not matched to a gene: 8. The V gene's germline CDR1 is SNHLY and CDR2 FYNNEI. CDR3 DNA: TGTGCCAGCGGGGAGGGACGGATTTACAATGAGCAGTTCTTC. This gives the protein CASGEGRIYNEQFF.

This chain connects TRBV6-5 to TRBJ2-3; D tentatively reads TRBD1 or TRBD2 (6 bases each). The germline V gene has CDR1 MNHEY and CDR2 SVGAGI. The CDR3 is 16 residues long. Trimming removed 0 bases from V and 5 bases from J, with 15 bases in between. The DNA for the CDR3 is TGTGCCAGCAGTTACTCCCCCGGGGGCCAAGGAGATACGCAGTATTTT. Amino acid sequence: CASSYSPGGQGDTQYF.

The CDR3 DNA follows: TGTGCCTGGAGACCCCCCGGGGATGAGCAGTTCTTC. Translated, it gives CAWRPPGDEQFF. The gene calls are TRBV30 and TRBJ2-1, with a possible D match to TRBD2 (5 bases). The germline CDR1 and CDR2 sequences are GTSNPN and SVGIG (reference sequence). Trimming stripped 3 bases from V and 8 bases from J, with 11 bases between. This CDR3 is 12 amino acids long.

The chain employs TRBV28 and TRBJ1-2; 8 nucleotides align to TRBD1. V shed 6 bases and J 4 bases; nucleotides not matched to a gene: 4. From germline, CDR1 is MDHEN and CDR2 SYDVKM. This CDR3 has 13 residues. CDR3 loop: CASSPGGRYGYTF. The CDR3 bases are TGTGCCAGCAGCCCAGGGGGCCGCTATGGCTACACCTTC.

The genes are TRBV3-1 (or the pseudogene TRBV3-2) and TRBJ2-1; D is ambiguous. Deletions cut 2 bases from V and 4 bases from J, with 9 bases between. This CDR3 comprises 14 residues. Germline CDR1 reads LGHDT; CDR2 reads YNNKEL (reference sequence). This chain's CDR3 is CASSQPDGYNEQFF. The CDR3, as DNA: TGTGCCAGCAGCCAACCCGACGGATACAATGAGCAGTTCTTC.

The chain has TRBV5-4 and TRBJ1-2, with 9 bases matching TRBD1. This CDR3 has 15 residues. Germline CDR1 SGHNT, CDR2 YYREEE (reference sequence). V shed 4 bases and J 2 bases; nucleotides not matched to a gene: 6. CDR3 in amino acids: CASSTTGTGNYGYTF. The CDR3 DNA sequence: TGTGCCAGCAGCACCACCGGGACAGGGAACTATGGCTACACCTTC.

This clone occurred once. The rearrangement uses TRBV5-4 and TRBJ1-4; TRBD1 aligns across 11 bases. With 5 bases clipped from V and 7 bases from J, the junction kept 4 bases outside the gene matches. Germline CDR1 is SGHNT and CDR2 is YYREEE (reference sequence). This CDR3 is built from 14 residues. CDR3 loop: CASSGQGAFEKLFF. The CDR3 DNA is TGTGCCAGCAGTGGACAGGGGGCTTTTGAAAAACTGTTTTTT.

The chain recombines TRBV2 with TRBJ1-6; 7 bases line up with TRBD1. Trimming removed 6 bases from V and 0 bases from J; junction bases left unmatched: 8. The CDR3 is 17 amino acids. Looked up from germline, CDR1 is SNHLY and CDR2 is FYNNEI. CDR3 sequence: CASSVYRGSSYNSPLHF. The CDR3 DNA reads TGTGCCAGCAGCGTATACAGGGGAAGCTCCTATAATTCACCCCTCCACTTT.

The rearrangement uses TRBV6-2 or TRBV6-3 and TRBJ1-3; 9 bases line up with TRBD1. Per the germline V gene, CDR1 is MNHEY and CDR2 is SVGEGT. J lost 0 bases, V lost 6 bases, and 12 bases had no gene match. This CDR3 comprises 18 residues. The CDR3: CASSDRDREASSGNTIYF. The CDR3 nucleotides read TGTGCCAGCAGCGACCGGGACAGGGAAGCCAGCTCTGGAAACACCATATATTTT.

The chain links TRBV29-1 to TRBJ2-5, with TRBD2 identical over 13 bases. After removal of 7 bases from V and 2 bases from J, the junction contained 4 bases not matched to a gene. This CDR3 has 14 amino acids. Germline V gives CDR1 SQVTM, CDR2 ANQGSEA. CDR3 region: CSGTSGGWQETQYF. The CDR3 DNA follows: TGCAGCGGGACTAGCGGGGGTTGGCAAGAGACCCAGTACTTC.

This clone was observed a single time. Distinct nucleotide sequences in the sample also encode this CDR3. The rearrangement uses TRBV9 and TRBJ2-7; maybe TRBD1 (7 bases). Trimming cost V 0 bases and J 0 bases, with 10 bases left between them. CDR1 and CDR2 (germline): SGDLS, YYNGEE. This CDR3 has 15 amino acids. The CDR3 nucleotides are TGTGCCAGCAGCGTAGGCGGGACAGTCTCCTACGAGCAGTACTTC. This translates into CASSVGGTVSYEQYF.